The rows below give T cell receptor beta chains drawn from one sample of a study of blood T cell repertoires in COVID-19. The protocol was immunoSEQ multiplex PCR, while the TCRdb copy is restricted to in-frame clones and leaves out a portion. This repertoire shows fewer than 450,000 clones, about 90% found once; its top ten account for approximately 3.5%. The sequencing input was peripheral blood. These receptor sequences come from a woman between 18 and 30 years old who had recovered from COVID-19. The CDR3 runs from the conserved cysteine through the conserved F or W. D genes are given only for firm matches. Part of the rows lack a size; the others show once, few, many or a class for expanded clones.

v_gene	j_gene	d_gene	abundance	CDR3aa	CDR3nt
TRBV5-1	TRBJ1-5	NA	once	CASSLEGGPQPQHF	TGCGCCAGCAGCTTGGAGGGAGGACCCCAGCCCCAGCATTTT
TRBV5-6	TRBJ2-3	TRBD2	once	CASSFTSGSLDTQYF	TGTGCCAGCAGCTTTACTAGCGGGTCATTAGATACGCAGTATTTT
TRBV30	TRBJ1-1	NA	NA	CAWSRQGQTEAFF	TGTGCCTGGAGTAGGCAGGGGCAAACTGAAGCTTTCTTT
TRBV7-9	TRBJ2-5	NA	NA	CASSFRGGEETQYF	TGTGCCAGCAGCTTCCGAGGGGGAGAAGAGACCCAGTACTTC
TRBV9	TRBJ2-1	TRBD2	NA	CASSPGGYEQFF	TGTGCCAGCAGCCCCGGGGGGTATGAGCAGTTCTTC
TRBV19	TRBJ1-1	NA	NA	CASSTARDLNTEAFF	TGTGCCAGTAGTACAGCGAGGGACTTGAACACTGAAGCTTTCTTT
TRBV19	TRBJ1-4	NA	NA	CASSIRGGARGKLFF	TGTGCCAGTAGTATCCGCGGCGGGGCGCGCGGAAAACTGTTTTTT
TRBV11-2	TRBJ2-4	TRBD2	once	CASKITHQGAGNIQYF	TGTGCCAGCAAGATAACCCATCAGGGAGCGGGGAACATTCAGTACTTC
TRBV6-2/TRBV6-3	TRBJ2-1	NA	NA	CASSRGYSYNEQFF	TGTGCCAGCAGTCGCGGATACTCCTACAATGAGCAGTTCTTC
TRBV4-1	TRBJ1-5	TRBD1	NA	CASSPGIGQGNQPQHF	TGCGCCAGCAGCCCGGGGATAGGACAGGGCAATCAGCCCCAGCATTTT
TRBV7-2	TRBJ2-2	NA	NA	CASSPDRDGELFF	TGTGCCAGCAGCCCAGACCGGGATGGGGAGCTGTTTTTT
TRBV27	TRBJ2-1	TRBD1	NA	CASSLWQGAYNEQFF	TGTGCCAGCAGTTTATGGCAGGGGGCCTACAATGAGCAGTTCTTC
TRBV5-8	TRBJ2-1	TRBD2	NA	CASSLFSGRAYNEQFF	TGTGCCAGCAGCTTGTTTAGCGGGAGGGCCTACAATGAGCAGTTCTTC
TRBV5-8	TRBJ1-5	TRBD1	NA	CASSLDRGADQPQHF	TGTGCCAGCAGCCTTGACAGGGGTGCGGATCAGCCCCAGCATTTT
TRBV29-1	TRBJ2-5	NA	NA	CSVADSGQETQYF	TGCAGCGTCGCTGACAGTGGGCAAGAGACCCAGTACTTC
TRBV10-1	TRBJ2-3	TRBD2	NA	CASSKLAGGDTQYF	TGCGCCAGCAGCAAACTAGCGGGAGGAGATACGCAGTATTTT
TRBV6-5	TRBJ1-1	TRBD1	NA	CATGQGANTEAFF	TGTGCCACCGGACAGGGGGCGAACACTGAAGCTTTCTTT
TRBV30	TRBJ1-2	NA	NA	CAWRGDTALTGYTF	TGTGCCTGGAGGGGGGACACGGCCCTGACCGGCTACACCTTC
TRBV11-3	TRBJ2-2	NA	NA	CASRHRDFYTGELFF	TGTGCCAGCAGGCATCGGGACTTCTACACCGGGGAGCTGTTTTTT
TRBV19	TRBJ2-1	NA	NA	CASSVSRTLAREQFF	TGTGCCAGTAGTGTTTCCCGAACTCTAGCACGTGAGCAGTTCTTC
TRBV4-3	TRBJ2-1	TRBD2	NA	CASSQVLAALGNEQFF	TGCGCCAGCAGCCAAGTTCTAGCGGCACTGGGCAATGAGCAGTTCTTC
TRBV9	TRBJ2-2	NA	NA	CASSASTNSGELFF	TGTGCCAGCAGCGCCTCAACGAACTCCGGGGAGCTGTTTTTT
TRBV11-3	TRBJ2-5	TRBD1	NA	CASSFLGGRETQYF	TGTGCCAGCAGCTTCCTAGGGGGCCGCGAGACCCAGTACTTC
TRBV12-3/TRBV12-4	TRBJ1-2	NA	few	CASRLPTGYTF	TGTGCCAGCAGGCTTCCTACCGGCTACACCTTC
TRBV19	TRBJ2-1	TRBD1	NA	CASSMGQGSYNEQFF	TGTGCCAGTAGTATGGGACAGGGGTCCTACAATGAGCAGTTCTTC
TRBV6-5	TRBJ2-1	NA	many	CAIRYGRLQGNEQFF	TGTGCCATCCGTTACGGAAGACTACAGGGCAATGAGCAGTTCTTC
TRBV6-5	TRBJ1-6	TRBD1	NA	CASSYTRGQGNSPLHF	TGTGCCAGCAGTTACACGAGGGGACAGGGTAATTCACCCCTCCACTTT
TRBV10-1	TRBJ2-3	TRBD2	NA	CASSVRAGVNTDTQYF	TGCGCCAGCAGTGTTCGAGCGGGAGTTAACACAGATACGCAGTATTTT
TRBV30	TRBJ1-1	NA	NA	CAWSVGGRVDLRAFF	TGTGCCTGGAGTGTAGGCGGCAGGGTCGACCTTAGAGCTTTCTTT
TRBV7-2	TRBJ2-1	NA	NA	CASSRRTGAPYNEQFF	TGTGCCAGCAGCCGGCGAACGGGAGCTCCCTACAATGAGCAGTTCTTC
TRBV6-5	TRBJ2-1	TRBD2	NA	CASSYSGTRVYEQFF	TGTGCCAGCAGTTACTCCGGGACTAGAGTGTACGAGCAGTTCTTC
TRBV27	TRBJ2-1	TRBD2	few	CASSFLAAEQFF	TGTGCCAGCAGTTTTCTAGCGGCTGAGCAGTTCTTC
TRBV19	TRBJ1-5	NA	NA	CASRWREGNQPQHF	TGTGCCAGTAGATGGAGGGAGGGAAATCAGCCCCAGCATTTT
TRBV25-1	TRBJ2-6	NA	NA	CASSELRRVEGANVLTF	TGTGCCAGCAGTGAATTAAGGAGGGTGGAGGGGGCCAACGTCCTGACTTTC
TRBV3-1/TRBV3-2	TRBJ2-1	TRBD2	once	CASSQGLLAGMSSYNEQFF	TGTGCCAGCAGCCAAGGACTCCTAGCGGGGATGAGCTCCTACAATGAGCAGTTCTTC
TRBV4-3	TRBJ2-2	NA	NA	CASSQDRPLNTGELFF	TGCGCCAGCAGCCAAGATCGTCCCTTGAACACCGGGGAGCTGTTTTTT
TRBV6-6	TRBJ1-5	TRBD1	NA	CASSYGTGRNQPQHF	TGTGCCAGCAGTTACGGGACAGGTCGCAATCAGCCCCAGCATTTT
TRBV4-1	TRBJ1-2	TRBD1	NA	CASSPFGTGGYGYTF	TGCGCCAGCAGCCCCTTCGGCACAGGGGGCTATGGCTACACCTTC
TRBV19	TRBJ2-5	NA	NA	CATSRGSGETQYF	TGTGCCACTTCTAGGGGGAGTGGGGAGACCCAGTACTTC
TRBV6-5	TRBJ1-5	TRBD1	NA	CASTRGINQPQHF	TGTGCCAGTACCAGGGGGATCAATCAGCCCCAGCATTTT
TRBV9	TRBJ1-2	NA	NA	CASSVGSSGDYGYTF	TGTGCCAGCAGCGTAGGATCTTCGGGGGACTATGGCTACACCTTC
TRBV6-5	TRBJ1-2	NA	NA	CASSRKREGYGYTF	TGTGCCAGCAGTCGAAAGAGGGAAGGCTATGGCTACACCTTC
TRBV5-6	TRBJ2-1	TRBD2	NA	CASSLAWRTGLASNEQFF	TGTGCCAGCAGCTTGGCCTGGCGGACGGGACTAGCCTCTAATGAGCAGTTCTTC
TRBV10-2	TRBJ2-2	TRBD1	NA	CASSEFKQGLRGELFF	TGCGCCAGCAGTGAATTTAAACAGGGGCTACGCGGGGAGCTGTTTTTT
TRBV24-1	TRBJ2-1	TRBD1	NA	CATSDLGDRGHIKGNEQFF	TGTGCCACCAGTGATTTGGGGGACAGGGGTCACATAAAGGGCAATGAGCAGTTCTTC
TRBV25-1	TRBJ2-1	TRBD2	NA	CASSDPTMASGSYNEQFF	TGTGCCAGCAGTGATCCGACGATGGCTAGCGGGAGTTACAATGAGCAGTTCTTC
TRBV27	TRBJ2-1	TRBD2	NA	CASSRLAGEGNEQFF	TGTGCCAGCAGTAGACTAGCGGGAGAAGGTAATGAGCAGTTCTTC
TRBV4-1	TRBJ1-3	TRBD1	NA	CASSQDPQRTGDSGNTIYF	TGCGCCAGCAGCCAAGATCCACAGCGGACAGGGGACTCTGGAAACACCATATATTTT
TRBV6-5	TRBJ1-1	TRBD1	NA	CASSTTTGLNTEAFF	TGTGCCAGCAGTACCACGACAGGGTTGAACACTGAAGCTTTCTTT
TRBV2	TRBJ1-1	NA	NA	CASRRQGTEAFF	TGTGCCAGCAGGAGGCAGGGCACTGAAGCTTTCTTT